This T cell receptor beta chain was retrieved from a study of graft-versus-host responses after intestinal transplantation. Broader study findings: Peak circulating GvH clone levels were associated with early post-transplant HvG declines.

Profiled with immunoSEQ multiplex PCR; TCRdb holds only in-frame clones, not every one. The sample contains around 99,000 clones, over 80% of which appear only once. V shed 0 bases and J shed 3 bases, with 9 bases lying between them. This CDR3 has 16 residues. Germline lookup yields CDR1 SGHVS and CDR2 FNYEAQ. As regards this clone: Its antigen is currently unknown.

This clonotype was obtained from a human donor who was the organ donor for an intestinal transplant. The sample in question was unstimulated CD4+ T cells sorted from spleen or lymph node cells, obtained before transplant. V usage is TRBV7-6 and J usage is TRBJ2-6; D perhaps matches TRBD1 (6 bases). This CDR3 reads CASSLAGGYGANVLTF. The CDR3 DNA reads TGTGCCAGCAGCTTAGCAGGGGGTTATGGGGCCAACGTCCTGACTTTC.